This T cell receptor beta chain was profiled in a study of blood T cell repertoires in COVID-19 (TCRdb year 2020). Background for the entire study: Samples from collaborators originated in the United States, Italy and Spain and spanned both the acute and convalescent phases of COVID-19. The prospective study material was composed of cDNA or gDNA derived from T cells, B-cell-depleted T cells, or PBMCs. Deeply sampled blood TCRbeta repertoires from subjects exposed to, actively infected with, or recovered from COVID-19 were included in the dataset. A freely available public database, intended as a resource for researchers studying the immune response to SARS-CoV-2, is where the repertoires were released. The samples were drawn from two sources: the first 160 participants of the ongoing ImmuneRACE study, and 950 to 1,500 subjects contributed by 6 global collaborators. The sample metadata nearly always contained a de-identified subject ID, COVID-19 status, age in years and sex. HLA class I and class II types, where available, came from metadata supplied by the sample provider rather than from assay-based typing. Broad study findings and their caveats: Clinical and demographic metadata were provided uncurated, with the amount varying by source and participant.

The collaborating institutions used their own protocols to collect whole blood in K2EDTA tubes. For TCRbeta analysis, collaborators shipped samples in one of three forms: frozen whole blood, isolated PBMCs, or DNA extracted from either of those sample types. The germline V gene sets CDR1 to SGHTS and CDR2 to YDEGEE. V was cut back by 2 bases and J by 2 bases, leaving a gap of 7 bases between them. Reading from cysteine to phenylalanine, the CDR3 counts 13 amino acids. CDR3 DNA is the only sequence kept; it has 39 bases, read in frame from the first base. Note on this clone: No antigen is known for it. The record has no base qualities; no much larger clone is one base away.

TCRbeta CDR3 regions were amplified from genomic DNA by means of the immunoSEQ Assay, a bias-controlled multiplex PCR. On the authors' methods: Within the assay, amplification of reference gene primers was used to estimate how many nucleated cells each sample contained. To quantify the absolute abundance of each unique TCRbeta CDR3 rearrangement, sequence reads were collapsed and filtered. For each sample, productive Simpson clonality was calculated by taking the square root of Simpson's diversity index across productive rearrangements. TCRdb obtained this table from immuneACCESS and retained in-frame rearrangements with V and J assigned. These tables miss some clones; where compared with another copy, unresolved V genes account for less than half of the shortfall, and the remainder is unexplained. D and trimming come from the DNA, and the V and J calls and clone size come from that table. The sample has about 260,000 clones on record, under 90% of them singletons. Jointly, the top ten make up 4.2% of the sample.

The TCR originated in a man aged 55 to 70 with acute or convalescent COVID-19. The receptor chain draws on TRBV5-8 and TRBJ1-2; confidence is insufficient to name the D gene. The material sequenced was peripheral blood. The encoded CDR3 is CASSFGVNYGYTF. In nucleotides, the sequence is TGTGCCAGCAGCTTCGGAGTCAACTATGGCTACACCTTC.